The T cell receptor (beta chain) described here comes from a study of identical twins. Germline V lookup: CDR1 SEHNR, CDR2 FQNEAQ (reference sequence). This CDR3 region has 15 residues. Trimming shortened V by 3 bases and J by 4 bases, and 12 bases separated the two germline ends. TCRdb re-called the 5' RACE reads through MiXCR, storing one row per CDR3 protein. The table has 200,000 to 250,000 distinct CDR3 sequences, more than 9.5% seen once. Study findings and constraints: Twins shared out-of-frame alpha sequences with excess low generation probability.

Points on this clonotype: Its specificity is not known.

These data were also filed under a second study, of yellow fever vaccine responses in identical twins.

This chain connects TRBV7-9 to TRBJ1-4; D ambiguous. Material for sequencing was memory (CD45RO+) T cells sorted from blood. This TCR was sampled from a young woman in good health. The CDR3 coding sequence is TGTGCCAGCAGCTTGGGAGTGACGGGTAATGAAAAACTGTTTTTT. Amino acid sequence: CASSLGVTGNEKLFF.